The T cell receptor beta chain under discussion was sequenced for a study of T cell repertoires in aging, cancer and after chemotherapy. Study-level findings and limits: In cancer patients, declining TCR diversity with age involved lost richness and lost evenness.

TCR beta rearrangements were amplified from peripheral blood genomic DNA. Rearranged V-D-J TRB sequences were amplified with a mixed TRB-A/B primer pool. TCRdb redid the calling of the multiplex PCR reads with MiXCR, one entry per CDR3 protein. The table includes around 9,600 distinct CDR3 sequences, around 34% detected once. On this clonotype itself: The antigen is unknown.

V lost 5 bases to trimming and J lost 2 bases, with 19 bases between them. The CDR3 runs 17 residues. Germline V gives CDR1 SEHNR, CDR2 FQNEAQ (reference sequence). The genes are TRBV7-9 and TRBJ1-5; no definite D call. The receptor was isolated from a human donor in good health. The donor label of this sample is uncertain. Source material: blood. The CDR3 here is CASSPLREYRGNQPQHF. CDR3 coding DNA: TGTGCCAGCAGCCCCCTCCGGGAGTATCGGGGCAATCAGCCCCAGCATTTT.